Listed here is a single T cell receptor (beta chain). The data stem from a study of shared T cell receptors in the human thymus. Germline values: CDR1 LGHNA, CDR2 YSLEER. The CDR3 loop spans 15 amino acids. Trimming shortened V by 0 bases and J by 0 bases, and 8 bases separated the two germline ends. Profiling relied on immunoSEQ multiplex PCR, and the TCRdb table lists in-frame clones only, not all of them. Of over 650,000 clones in the sample, more than 70% were seen once. These data also featured in a second study, about human thymus T cells. That source notes: The thymus was resected at corrective cardiac surgery. Thymic and blood repertoires showed apparently biased V and J gene usage. Related work found strong thymic repertoire overlap between unrelated individuals.

The receptor's source is a boy younger than two with a congenital heart defect. The gene calls are TRBV4-3 and TRBJ1-1; no clear D gene. Material: thymocytes. The CDR3 spells CASSQDRSMNTEAFF. CDR3 DNA sequence: TGCGCCAGCAGCCAAGACAGATCGATGAACACTGAAGCTTTCTTT.